The 27 T cell receptor beta chains given below trace back to one sample, sequenced in a study of blood T cell repertoires in COVID-19. Assay used: immunoSEQ multiplex PCR; TCRdb lists only in-frame clones, some missing. The table has 100,000 to 150,000 clones, around nine tenths seen once. Sequenced: peripheral blood. The receptor set was obtained from a human donor in a cohort sampled during active COVID-19.

The chain has TRBV30 and TRBJ2-7, with a possible D match to TRBD2 (5 bases). Trimming removed 5 bases at V and 3 bases at J, with 20 bases between. This CDR3 comprises 15 residues. Germline V CDR1 and CDR2: GTSNPN, SVGIG (reference sequence). The CDR3 loop is CAWESGSGAIYEQYF. The CDR3 DNA follows: TGTGCCTGGGAATCGGGCAGCGGAGCGATCTACGAGCAGTACTTC.

This clone was recorded once. The rearrangement uses TRBV6-5 and TRBJ2-2, with a tentative D call TRBD1 (6 bases). This CDR3 spans 15 amino acids. With 10 bases removed from V and 1 base from J, the gap between germline ends came to 16 bases. Germline lookup yields CDR1 MNHEY and CDR2 SVGAGI. The CDR3 protein is CATRRMTGNTGELFF. Written as DNA, the CDR3 is TGTGCCACCCGAAGAATGACAGGGAACACCGGGGAGCTGTTTTTT.

The chain couples TRBV6-4 to TRBJ2-2; D gene ambiguous. Germline values: CDR1 MRHNA, CDR2 SNTAGT. V was pared by 2 bases and J by 3 bases, with 7 bases between. CDR3 length: 14 residues. The CDR3 loop is CASSDERDTGELFF. Here the CDR3 DNA reads TGTGCCAGCAGTGACGAACGGGACACCGGGGAGCTGTTTTTT.

The chain recombines TRBV2 with TRBJ2-7; TRBD1 might be the D (5 bases). The germline CDR1 and CDR2 sequences are SNHLY and FYNNEI. CDR3 size: 15 residues. V was shortened by 5 bases and J by 1 base, with 15 bases between the two germline ends. The chain's CDR3 is CASSHPEGVSYEQYF. The CDR3 region has the DNA TGTGCCAGCAGTCACCCGGAAGGGGTTTCCTACGAGCAGTACTTC.

The rearrangement joins TRBV5-1 to TRBJ2-5; 10 nucleotides match TRBD2. Germline CDR1 reads SGHRS; CDR2 reads YFSETQ. The CDR3 consists of 15 residues. The V and J ends lost 7 bases and 2 bases, in that order; junction bases with no gene match: 8. The CDR3 sequence is CASQGGLAYQETQYF. In DNA form, the CDR3 reads TGCGCCAGCCAGGGGGGACTAGCGTATCAAGAGACCCAGTACTTC.

The chain recombines TRBV27 with TRBJ2-5; TRBD2 might be the D (5 bases). Germline-derived CDR1 and CDR2 are MNHEY and SMNVEV (reference sequence). Trimming shortened V by 8 bases and J by 9 bases, and 19 bases separated the two germline ends. The CDR3 has 13 residues. The CDR3 DNA reads as TGTGCCAGCGGACCGCGAACCCCGAGGGCCCAGTACTTC. Translated: CASGPRTPRAQYF.

V usage is TRBV5-1 and J usage is TRBJ2-1; 10 bases are a match to TRBD2. This CDR3 contains 15 residues. Germline assignment: CDR1 SGHRS and CDR2 YFSETQ. With V trimmed by 3 bases and J by 3 bases, 3 bases remained unmatched. CDR3 bases: TGCGCCAGCAGCTCGCTAGCGGGGGACTACAATGAGCAGTTCTTC. It is translated as CASSSLAGDYNEQFF.

Note on this clone: A read error may produce the germline difference seen at one junction end. The chain recombines TRBV7-7 with TRBJ2-1; 9 nucleotides agree with TRBD2. Germline V gene data show CDR1 as SSHAT and CDR2 as FNYEAQ (reference sequence). The CDR3 consists of 16 residues. The CDR3 reads CASSLTGTSQINEQFF. Written as DNA, the CDR3 is TGTGCTAGCAGCTTAACCGGGACTAGCCAGATCAATGAGCAGTTCTTC. Drawing the rest from reference TRBV7-7 and TRBJ2-1, the complete variable domain is GAGVSQSPRYKVTKRGQDVTLRCDPISSHATLYWYQQALGQGPEFLTYFNYEAQPDKSGLPSDRFSAERPEGSISTLTIQRTEQRDSAMYRCASSLTGTSQINEQFFGPGTRLTVL.

The chain links TRBV7-9 to TRBJ2-7; TRBD1 matches at 7 bases. The CDR3 runs 14 residues. Germline V lookup: CDR1 SEHNR, CDR2 FQNEAQ (reference sequence). The J segment lost 6 bases and the V segment lost 5 bases, leaving 10 bases of the junction unmatched. The CDR3 DNA reads TGTGCCAGCAGCACGTGGGACAGTCACGTCGAGCAGTACTTC. This gives the protein CASSTWDSHVEQYF.

The chain joins TRBV5-3 to TRBJ1-4; 8 nucleotides match TRBD1. TRBV5-3 is an ORF; its function is uncertain. There are 16 residues in the CDR3. V gave up 2 bases and J gave up 7 bases; unmatched junction bases: 10. In DNA, the CDR3 is TGTGCCAGAAGCTTATTTACCAGGGGGCCACGTGAAAAACTGTTTTTT. It yields the protein CARSLFTRGPREKLFF.

The rearrangement links TRBV5-1 to TRBJ2-5; 9 nucleotides line up with TRBD1. Trimming took 4 bases from V and 2 from J; bases not matched to a gene: 6. Germline-derived CDR1 and CDR2 are SGHRS and YFSETQ. CDR3 length: 15 amino acids. This CDR3 is CASSGSTGGQETQYF. The CDR3, as DNA: TGCGCCAGCAGCGGCTCGACAGGGGGGCAAGAGACCCAGTACTTC. Using reference TRBV5-1 and TRBJ2-5 for the parts outside the CDR3, the full variable domain is KAGVTQTPRYLIKTRGQQVTLSCSPISGHRSVSWYQQTPGQGLQFLFEYFSETQRNKGNFPGRFSGRQFSNSRSEMNVSTLELGDSALYLCASSGSTGGQETQYFGPGTRLLVL.

This clone came up once. The gene calls are TRBV28 and TRBJ2-3, with D possibly TRBD1 on 6 matching bases. Trimming left V 2 bases short and J 2 bases short, with 14 bases between. CDR1 is MDHEN, CDR2 SYDVKM, per germline. The length of the CDR3 is 16 residues. CDR3 sequence reads: CASSLGGNGVTDTQYF. CDR3 DNA: TGTGCCAGCAGTTTAGGGGGCAATGGGGTCACAGATACGCAGTATTTT.

V and J are TRBV5-1 and TRBJ1-6; D call uncertain. V lost 0 bases, J lost 9 bases, and 13 bases lay in between. The CDR3 extends over 15 amino acids. Germline V gene data show CDR1 as SGHRS and CDR2 as YFSETQ. The DNA for the CDR3 is TGCGCCAGCAGCTTGGCCGGAGGGTATGGTTCACCCCTCCACTTT. It translates to CASSLAGGYGSPLHF.

This chain connects TRBV29-1 to TRBJ1-2; 11 nucleotides agree with TRBD1. The CDR3 totals 14 residues. From germline, CDR1 is SQVTM and CDR2 ANQGSEA. J lost 5 bases, V lost 4 bases, and 6 bases had no gene match. Here the CDR3 reads CSVAVGQGVYGYTF. Written as DNA, the CDR3 is TGCAGCGTTGCAGTGGGACAGGGGGTTTATGGCTACACCTTC.

V gene TRBV13 combines with J gene TRBJ2-7, with D possibly being TRBD1 (5 bases). The CDR3 is 13 residues long. Trimming removed 2 bases at V and 12 bases at J, with 17 bases between. The V gene's germline CDR1 is PRHDT and CDR2 FYEKMQ (reference sequence). The DNA for the CDR3 is TGTGCCAGCAGCTTATTCGACAGCCGGGTCCTGTACTTC. It is translated as CASSLFDSRVLYF.

The rearrangement links TRBV7-9 to TRBJ1-4; D not certain. The length of the CDR3 is 15 residues. V lost 1 base, J lost 8 bases, and 14 bases lay in between. Germline V gene data show CDR1 as SEHNR and CDR2 as FQNEAQ (reference sequence). DNA for the CDR3: TGTGCCAGCAGCTTAGAGCGGGGTTATATAGAAAAACTGTTTTTT. It encodes CASSLERGYIEKLFF.

The chain uses TRBV24-1 and TRBJ2-7, with D possibly matching TRBD1 (5 bases). The CDR3 totals 14 residues. Germline CDR1 KGHDR, CDR2 SFDVKD. V lost 4 bases and J 2 bases, leaving 11 bases between the germline ends. The CDR3 DNA sequence: TGTGCCACCAGTGAAGGCGGCAGGGCCTACGAGCAGTACTTC. This encodes CATSEGGRAYEQYF.

The V and J genes are TRBV19 and TRBJ1-6; 9 bases match TRBD1. V shed 11 bases and J 7 bases; nucleotides not matched to a gene: 9. The CDR3 has 14 residues. The germline V gene encodes CDR1 LNHDA and CDR2 SQIVND (reference sequence). The CDR3 here is CARRGTGGNSPLHF. CDR3 in DNA: TGTGCCCGGCGGGGCACAGGGGGCAATTCACCCCTCCACTTT.

CDR3 sequence reads: CASSLGTGSTDTQYF. For the CDR3, the DNA is TGTGCCAGCAGCTTGGGGACAGGGTCGACAGATACGCAGTATTTT. The V gene is TRBV7-9, the J gene TRBJ2-3; 9 positions agree with TRBD1. The germline CDR1 and CDR2 sequences are SEHNR and FQNEAQ (reference sequence). Trimming at V came to 3 bases and at J to 3 bases, leaving 4 bases not matched to a gene. The CDR3 totals 15 residues.

The chain has TRBV5-3 and TRBJ1-2, with 7 nucleotides matching TRBD1. TRBV5-3 is marked as an open reading frame, function uncertain. Trimming took 2 bases from V and 2 from J; bases not matched to a gene: 9. CDR3 length: 16 residues. The CDR3 here is CARSFSTGDKNYGYTF. The CDR3 DNA reads TGTGCCAGAAGCTTTTCCACAGGGGATAAAAACTATGGCTACACCTTC.

This rearrangement joins TRBV7-9 to TRBJ2-7; TRBD2 aligns across 13 bases. The CDR3 has 16 amino acids. Germline CDR1 is SEHNR and CDR2 is FQNEAQ (reference sequence). V lost 5 bases to trimming and J lost 3 bases; unmatched junction nucleotides: 7. Here the CDR3 DNA reads TGTGCCAGCAGCGCCGGACTAGCGGGAGAGGTCTACGAGCAGTACTTC. Amino acids: CASSAGLAGEVYEQYF.

V gene TRBV11-3 combines with J gene TRBJ1-1; D perhaps matches TRBD1 (6 bases). The CDR3 is 13 residues long. Germline CDR1 and CDR2: SGHNT and YENEEA. Trimming pared 4 bases from V and 6 bases from J, leaving 12 bases between. CDR3 bases: TGTGCCAGCAGCTCCTTCAGGGGCTCTGAAGCTTTCTTT. As protein: CASSSFRGSEAFF.

This chain links TRBV2 with TRBJ2-4, with D possibly matching TRBD2 (6 bases). Trimming took 6 bases from V and 0 from J, leaving 15 bases between them. Per germline, CDR1 SNHLY and CDR2 FYNNEI. The CDR3 is made up of 16 amino acids. CDR3 amino acids: CASSLREPLAKNIQYF. DNA for the CDR3: TGTGCCAGCAGCCTGCGGGAACCTCTAGCCAAAAACATTCAGTACTTC.

In this sample, this clone turned up a few times. The J gene is TRBJ2-6, the V gene TRBV4-1; 7 bases match TRBD1. The CDR3 loop spans 17 amino acids. Trimming cost V 7 bases and J 0 bases; bases outside gene matches: 9. The V gene's germline CDR1 is MGHRA and CDR2 YSYEKL. In nucleotides, the CDR3 is TGCGCCAGCACCTCTCACGGGACAGTCTCTGGGGCCAACGTCCTGACTTTC. As protein: CASTSHGTVSGANVLTF.

J is TRBJ1-1 and V is TRBV29-1; no definite D call. Germline loops: CDR1 SQVTM, CDR2 ANQGSEA. The CDR3 is 10 residues long. V gave up 3 bases and J gave up 3 bases, with 2 bases separating them. In nucleotides, the CDR3 is TGCAGCGTTGACGACACTGAAGCTTTCTTT. This sequence encodes CSVDDTEAFF.

V is TRBV11-2 and J is TRBJ2-5, with a tentative D call TRBD1 (5 bases). The V and J ends lost 5 bases and 5 bases respectively, with 12 bases between them. The germline V gene has CDR1 SGHAT and CDR2 FQNNGV. The length of the CDR3 is 13 residues. In DNA form, the CDR3 reads TGTGCCAGCAGCCCGCTGGGGCGGGAGACCCAGTACTTC. Its translation is CASSPLGRETQYF.

The chain carries TRBV30 and TRBJ2-1; no clear D. V was trimmed by 4 bases and J by 4 bases, leaving 17 bases between them. The CDR3 contains 15 residues. Germline CDR1 is GTSNPN and CDR2 is SVGIG (reference sequence). For the CDR3, the DNA is TGTGCCTGGATCCCGATCGGATTACTATACAATGAGCAGTTCTTC. Amino acids: CAWIPIGLLYNEQFF.